This entry concerns a single T cell receptor beta chain. Its specificity is not known. This sample was taken from a study of T-cell reconstitution after alpha-beta-depleted transplantation in children. Findings of the study overall: Once a year had passed after transplant, T-cell counts and diversity came mostly from newly produced T cells. After transplant, at about two months, alpha-beta T cells were reportedly derived from several hundred expanded graft clones.

Using unique molecular identifiers, the investigators prepared the TCRbeta library. TCRdb re-analysed the PCR reads in MiXCR, keeping a single row per CDR3 protein. The repertoire holds fewer than 450,000 distinct CDR3 sequences, about a sixth seen once, with roughly 40% in the top ten. The source of this sequence is a male patient between 2 and 9 years old who had a stem cell transplant for acute lymphoblastic leukemia, so the T cells may come from the graft donor. The sequences come from PBMCs, mostly from graft donor cells, collected 360 days after TCRalphabeta/CD19-depleted stem cell transplant.

In DNA form, the CDR3 reads TGTGCCATCAGTGGCAGACTAGCGGGGGCACGCACAGATACGCAGTATTTT. Translated: CAISGRLAGARTDTQYF. The chain employs TRBV10-3 and TRBJ2-3; 12 positions agree with TRBD2. J was trimmed by 1 base and V by 4 bases; bases with no gene match: 6. The CDR3 sequence is 17 residues long. CDR1 and CDR2 from the germline V gene are ENHRY and SYGVKD.